This entry lists 2 T cell receptor beta chains sequenced from one sample in a study of T cells after yellow fever vaccination (dated by TCRdb to between 2019 and 2020). Read against the paper, the sample's treatment or condition label means: live attenuated yellow fever vaccine strain. Library preparation employed 5' RACE. The run used an Illumina NovaSeq 6000. Through fastp at Q25 and MiXCR, TCRdb rebuilt clones from the public reads, retaining in-frame beta chains. Each CDR3 protein appears once, grouped with its most common genes and DNA. Recorded for this sample are 250,000 to 350,000 distinct CDR3 sequences; 3.5% to 4.5% of them occurred a single time. Roughly 19% of the sample rests with the top ten. The source material was PBMCs, sampled 15 days after the yellow fever booster vaccination. These receptors came from a man between 18 and 35 years old who received the YFV17D yellow fever vaccine.

The V gene is TRBV10-2, the J gene TRBJ2-4; no reliable D call. V lost 7 bases and J lost 0, with 10 bases in between. The CDR3 length is 14 residues. The germline gives CDR1 WSHSY, CDR2 SAAADI. CDR3 in amino acids: CASTGSLAKNIQYF. CDR3 bases: TGCGCCAGCACAGGCAGTCTAGCCAAAAACATTCAGTACTTC.

This clonotype was detected ten times or more. This chain joins TRBV12-3 or TRBV12-4 and TRBJ2-1, with TRBD1 matching 9 bases. This CDR3 contains 15 residues. V was clipped by 5 bases and J by 7 bases; unmatched bases: 9. The CDR3 here is CASSGRTGQGNEQFF. CDR3 in DNA: TGTGCCAGCAGTGGAAGAACGGGACAGGGTAATGAGCAGTTCTTC.